This T cell receptor (beta chain) was recorded in a study of T cell repertoires in cytomegalovirus infection. The wider study: CMV epitopes in the study were HLA-C-restricted (recently identified) and HLA-B-restricted (well studied). CMV infection and matching HLA type were both indicated by public TCR beta signatures. Findings and limits, study-wide: CMV-specific HLA-C-restricted TCR beta clonotypes dominated the ex vivo response. Identification of carriers of CMV plus the relevant HLA was achieved through cumulative public TCR beta family frequency.

TCRdb itself ran the reads through MiXCR, one entry per CDR3 protein. The repertoire consists of some 920,000 distinct CDR3 sequences, with around 30% occurring once and the leading ten covering over 12%. This clonotype was counted between two and nine times. What it recognizes is unknown. This sequence originates from a human donor in good health (CMV status not recorded). Some clones in this sample may be carry-over from other donors' samples. The sequences come from cultured CD8+ T cells from PBMCs, collected from culture after CMV antigen stimulation.

The CDR3 sequence: CASSLLPGSLKNSPLHF. CDR3 DNA: TGTGCCAGCAGCTTGTTGCCGGGTTCGCTTAAAAATTCACCCCTCCACTTT. The genes are TRBV5-5 and TRBJ1-6; no reliable D call. CDR3 length: 17 residues. Trimming took 1 base from V and 7 from J, leaving 18 bases between them. Looked up from germline, CDR1 is SGHKS and CDR2 is YYEKEE (reference sequence).